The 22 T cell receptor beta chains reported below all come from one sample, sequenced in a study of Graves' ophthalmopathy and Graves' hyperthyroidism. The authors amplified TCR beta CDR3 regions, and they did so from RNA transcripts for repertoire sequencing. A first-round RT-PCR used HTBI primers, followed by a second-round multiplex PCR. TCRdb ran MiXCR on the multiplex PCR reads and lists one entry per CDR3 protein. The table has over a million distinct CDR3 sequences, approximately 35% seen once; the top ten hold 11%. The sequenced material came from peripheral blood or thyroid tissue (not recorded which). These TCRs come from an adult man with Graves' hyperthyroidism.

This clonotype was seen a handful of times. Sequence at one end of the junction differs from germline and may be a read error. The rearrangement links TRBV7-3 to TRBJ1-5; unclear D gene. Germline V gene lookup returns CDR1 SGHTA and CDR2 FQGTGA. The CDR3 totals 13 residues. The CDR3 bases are TGTGCCAGCAGCTTGGGTAGCAATCGGCCCCAGCATTTT. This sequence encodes CASSLGSNRPQHF.

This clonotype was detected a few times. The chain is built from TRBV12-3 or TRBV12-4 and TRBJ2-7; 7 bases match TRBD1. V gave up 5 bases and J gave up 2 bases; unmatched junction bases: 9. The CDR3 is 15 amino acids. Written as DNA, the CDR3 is TGTGCCAGCAGTACGACCGCCGGGACAGCCTACGAGCAGTACTTC. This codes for CASSTTAGTAYEQYF.

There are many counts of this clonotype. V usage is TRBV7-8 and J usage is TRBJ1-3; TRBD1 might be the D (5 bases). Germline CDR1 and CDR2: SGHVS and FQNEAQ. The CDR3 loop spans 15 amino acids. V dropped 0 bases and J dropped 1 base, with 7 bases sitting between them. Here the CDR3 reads CASSLAGASGNTIYF. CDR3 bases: TGTGCCAGCAGCTTAGCAGGGGCTTCTGGAAACACCATATATTTT.

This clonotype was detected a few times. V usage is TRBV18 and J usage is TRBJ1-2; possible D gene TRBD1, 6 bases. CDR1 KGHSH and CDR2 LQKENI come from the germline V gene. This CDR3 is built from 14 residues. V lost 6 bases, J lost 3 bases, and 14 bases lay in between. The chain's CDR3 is CASSSTGLHYGYTF. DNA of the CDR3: TGTGCCAGCTCGTCTACAGGGTTGCACTATGGCTACACCTTC.

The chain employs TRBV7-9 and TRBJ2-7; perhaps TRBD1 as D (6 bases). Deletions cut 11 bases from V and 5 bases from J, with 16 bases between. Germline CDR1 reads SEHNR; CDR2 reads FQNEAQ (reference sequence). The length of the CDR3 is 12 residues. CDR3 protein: CAHSAGDNEQYF. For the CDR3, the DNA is TGTGCCCATAGCGCAGGGGACAACGAGCAGTACTTC.

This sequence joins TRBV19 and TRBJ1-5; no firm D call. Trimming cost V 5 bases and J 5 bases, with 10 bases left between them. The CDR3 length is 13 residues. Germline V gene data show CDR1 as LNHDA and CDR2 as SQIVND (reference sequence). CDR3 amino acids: CASSVQAYQPQHF. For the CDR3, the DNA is TGTGCCAGTAGTGTCCAAGCGTATCAGCCCCAGCATTTT.

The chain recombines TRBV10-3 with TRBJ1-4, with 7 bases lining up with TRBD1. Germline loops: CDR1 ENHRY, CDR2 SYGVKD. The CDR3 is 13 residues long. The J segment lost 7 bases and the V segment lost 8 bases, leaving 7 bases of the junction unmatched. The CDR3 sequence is CAIGDSAGEKLFF. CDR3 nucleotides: TGTGCCATCGGGGACAGTGCGGGTGAAAAACTGTTTTTT.

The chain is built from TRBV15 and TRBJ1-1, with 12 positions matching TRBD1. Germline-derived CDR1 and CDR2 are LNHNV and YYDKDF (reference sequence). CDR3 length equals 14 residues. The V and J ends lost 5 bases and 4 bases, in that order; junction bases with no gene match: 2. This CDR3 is CATSGDRGPTEAFF. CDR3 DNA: TGTGCCACCAGCGGGGACAGGGGGCCCACTGAAGCTTTCTTT. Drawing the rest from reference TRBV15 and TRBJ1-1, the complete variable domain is DAMVIQNPRYQVTQFGKPVTLSCSQTLNHNVMYWYQQKSSQAPKLLFHYYDKDFNNEADTPDNFQSRRPNTSFCFLDIRSPGLGDTAMYLCATSGDRGPTEAFFGQGTRLTVV.

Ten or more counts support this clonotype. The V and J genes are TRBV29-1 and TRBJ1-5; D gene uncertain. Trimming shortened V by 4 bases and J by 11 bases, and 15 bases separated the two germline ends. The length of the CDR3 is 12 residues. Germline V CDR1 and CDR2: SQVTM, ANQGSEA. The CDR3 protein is CSVAENTVTQHF. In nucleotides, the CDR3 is TGCAGCGTTGCCGAGAATACAGTAACCCAGCATTTT.

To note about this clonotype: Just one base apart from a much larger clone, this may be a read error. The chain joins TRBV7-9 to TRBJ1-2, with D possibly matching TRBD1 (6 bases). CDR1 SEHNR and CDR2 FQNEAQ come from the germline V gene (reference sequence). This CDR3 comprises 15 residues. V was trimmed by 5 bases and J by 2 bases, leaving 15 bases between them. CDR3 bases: TGTGCCAGCAGCCCTGCGGACAGCGCCAACTATGGCTACACCTTC. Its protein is CASSPADSANYGYTF. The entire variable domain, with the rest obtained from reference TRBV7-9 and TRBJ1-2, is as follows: DTGVSQNPRHKITKRGQNVTFRCDPISEHNRLYWYRQTLGQGPEFLTYFQNEAQLEKSRLLSDRFSAERPKGSFSTLEIQRTEQGDSAMYLCASSPADSANYGYTFGSGTRLTVV.

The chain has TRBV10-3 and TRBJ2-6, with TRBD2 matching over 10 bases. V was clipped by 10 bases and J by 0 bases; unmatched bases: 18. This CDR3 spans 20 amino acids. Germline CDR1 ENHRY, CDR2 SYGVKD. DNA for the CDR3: TGTGCCACCTGGGAGTCCGCTAGCGGGGGAAGATACTCTGGGGCCAACGTCCTGACTTTC. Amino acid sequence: CATWESASGGRYSGANVLTF.

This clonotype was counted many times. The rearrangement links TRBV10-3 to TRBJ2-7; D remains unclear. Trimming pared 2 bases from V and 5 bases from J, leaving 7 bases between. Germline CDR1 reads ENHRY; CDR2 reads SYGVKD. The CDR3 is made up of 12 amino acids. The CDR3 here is CAISEDDHEQYF. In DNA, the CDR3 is TGTGCCATCAGTGAGGATGACCACGAGCAGTACTTC.

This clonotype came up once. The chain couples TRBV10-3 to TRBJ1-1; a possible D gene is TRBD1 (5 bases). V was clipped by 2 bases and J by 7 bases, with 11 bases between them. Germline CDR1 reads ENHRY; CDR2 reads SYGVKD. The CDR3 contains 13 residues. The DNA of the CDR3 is TGTGCCATCAGTGAGAAGGGGTTAGGTGAAGCTTTCTTT. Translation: CAISEKGLGEAFF.

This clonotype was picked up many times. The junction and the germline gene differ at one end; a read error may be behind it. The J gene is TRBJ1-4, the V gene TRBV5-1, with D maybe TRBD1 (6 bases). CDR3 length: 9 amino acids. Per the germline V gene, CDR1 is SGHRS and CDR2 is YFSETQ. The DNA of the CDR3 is TGCGCCAGCAGCGGGGGGCACAATTTT. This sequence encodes CASSGGHNF.

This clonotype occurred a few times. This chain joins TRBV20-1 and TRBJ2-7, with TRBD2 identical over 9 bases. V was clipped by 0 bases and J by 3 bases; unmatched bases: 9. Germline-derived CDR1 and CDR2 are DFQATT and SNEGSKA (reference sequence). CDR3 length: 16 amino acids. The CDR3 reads CSARDRGREGLYEQYF. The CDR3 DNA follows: TGCAGTGCTAGAGATAGAGGGCGGGAGGGCCTCTACGAGCAGTACTTC.

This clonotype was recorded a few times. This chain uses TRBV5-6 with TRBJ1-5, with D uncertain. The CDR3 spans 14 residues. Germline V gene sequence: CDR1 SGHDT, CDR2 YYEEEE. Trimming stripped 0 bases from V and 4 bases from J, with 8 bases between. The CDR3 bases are TGTGCCAGCAGCTTGGTCGGTGATAATCAGCCCCAGCATTTT. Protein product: CASSLVGDNQPQHF.

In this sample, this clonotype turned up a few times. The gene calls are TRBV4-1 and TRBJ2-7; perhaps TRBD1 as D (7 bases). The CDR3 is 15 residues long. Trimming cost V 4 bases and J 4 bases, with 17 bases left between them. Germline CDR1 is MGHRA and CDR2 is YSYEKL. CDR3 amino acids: CASSPVEGAYYEQYF. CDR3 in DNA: TGCGCCAGCAGCCCCGTGGAGGGGGCCTATTACGAGCAGTACTTC.

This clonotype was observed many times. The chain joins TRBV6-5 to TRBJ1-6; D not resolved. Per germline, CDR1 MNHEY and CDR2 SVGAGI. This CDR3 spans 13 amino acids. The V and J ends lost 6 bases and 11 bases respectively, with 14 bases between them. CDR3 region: CASSRSDLAPLHF. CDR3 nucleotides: TGTGCCAGCAGCCGGTCGGATTTGGCACCCCTCCACTTT.

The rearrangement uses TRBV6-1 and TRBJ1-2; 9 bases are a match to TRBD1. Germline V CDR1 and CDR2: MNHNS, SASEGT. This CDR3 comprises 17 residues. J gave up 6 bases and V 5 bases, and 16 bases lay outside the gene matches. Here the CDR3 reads CASSPVTGTGLFDGYTF. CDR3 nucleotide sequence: TGTGCCAGCAGTCCAGTGACCGGGACAGGGCTCTTTGATGGCTACACCTTC.

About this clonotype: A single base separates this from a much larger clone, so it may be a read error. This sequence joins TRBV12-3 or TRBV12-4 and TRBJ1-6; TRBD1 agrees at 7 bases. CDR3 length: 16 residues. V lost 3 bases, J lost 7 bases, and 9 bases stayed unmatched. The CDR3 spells CASSFQAGQRNSPLHF. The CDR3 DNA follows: TGTGCCAGCAGTTTTCAAGCGGGACAGAGAAATTCACCCCTCCACTTT.

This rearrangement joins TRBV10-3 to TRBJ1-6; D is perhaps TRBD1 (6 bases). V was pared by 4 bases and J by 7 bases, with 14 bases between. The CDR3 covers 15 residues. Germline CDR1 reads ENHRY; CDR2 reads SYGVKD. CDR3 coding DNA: TGTGCCATCAGTGCCCCCGGACAGACAAATTCACCCCTCCACTTT. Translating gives CAISAPGQTNSPLHF.

The CDR3 sequence is CASRQRRGREEKLFF. The CDR3 DNA follows: TGTGCCAGCAGGCAGAGACGGGGGAGGGAGGAAAAACTGTTTTTT. The rearrangement links TRBV6-5 to TRBJ1-4; maybe TRBD1 (5 bases). The CDR3 is 15 amino acids. The germline V gene has CDR1 MNHEY and CDR2 SVGAGI. V lost 6 bases, J lost 8 bases, and 19 bases lay in between.